This T cell receptor beta chain came from a study of cytomegalovirus exposure and HLA in healthy donors. Study-level results: Three chains tied to CMV proved CMV antigen-specific in vitro.

The PCR contained 60 Vbeta and 13 Jbeta primers. Generated by immunoSEQ multiplex PCR, the TCRdb table keeps only in-frame clones and is missing some. Among 200,000 or so clones, 80% to 85% were seen once, and the ten largest hold roughly 6%. As concerns this clone: Its antigen remains unknown.

This receptor was taken from a woman aged 50 to 60 in good health and CMV-seropositive. The sequenced sample consisted of PBMCs.

The CDR3 sequence is CASSNRIDEQFF. CDR3 nucleotide sequence: TGTGCCAGCAGCAACAGAATTGATGAGCAGTTCTTC. The chain recombines TRBV6-1 with TRBJ2-1, with unresolved D. Trimming removed 6 bases from V and 8 bases from J, with 11 bases in between. Looked up from germline, CDR1 is MNHNS and CDR2 is SASEGT. This CDR3 has 12 residues.